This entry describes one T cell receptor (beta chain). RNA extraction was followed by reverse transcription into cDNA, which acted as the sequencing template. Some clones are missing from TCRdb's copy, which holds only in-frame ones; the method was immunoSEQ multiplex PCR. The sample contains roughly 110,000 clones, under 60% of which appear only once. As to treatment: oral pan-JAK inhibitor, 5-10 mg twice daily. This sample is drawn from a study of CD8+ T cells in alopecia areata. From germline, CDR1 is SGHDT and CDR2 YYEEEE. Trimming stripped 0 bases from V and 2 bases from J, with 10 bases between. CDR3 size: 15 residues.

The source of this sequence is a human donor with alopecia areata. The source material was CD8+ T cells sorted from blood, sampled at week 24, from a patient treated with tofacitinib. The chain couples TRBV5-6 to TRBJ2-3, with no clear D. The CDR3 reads CASSLGLDITDTQYF. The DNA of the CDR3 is TGTGCCAGCAGCTTGGGCCTAGACATCACAGATACGCAGTATTTT.